Listed below are T cell receptor beta chains from one sample, sequenced in a study of blood T cell repertoires in COVID-19. This table comes from immunoSEQ multiplex PCR, and its TCRdb copy is limited to in-frame clones, with some not included. The repertoire includes about 160,000 clones, around 87% of them detected once, and less than 8% sits in the top ten. Sequences were obtained from PBMCs or T cells enriched from blood (not recorded which). These receptors all come from a woman aged 50 to 65 who had recovered from COVID-19. CDR3s include the opening cysteine and the closing phenylalanine or tryptophan. A D gene is named only where the DNA matches it firmly. Some rows mark clone size as missing; the rest say once, few, many or name a class of expanded clone.

TRBJ2-7,TRBV2,TRBD1,.,CASKGTGVSEQYF,TGTGCCAGCAAGGGGACAGGGGTCTCCGAGCAGTACTTC
TRBJ2-5,TRBV2,.,once,CASRAADETQYF,TGTGCCAGCAGGGCTGCAGATGAGACCCAGTACTTC
TRBJ1-2,TRBV5-1,TRBD1,.,CASSWGQGADYGYTF,TGCGCCAGCAGCTGGGGACAGGGGGCCGACTATGGCTACACCTTC
TRBJ2-1,TRBV6-5,TRBD2,.,CATSTSGGGNEQFF,TGTGCCACCTCCACTAGCGGGGGGGGTAATGAGCAGTTCTTC
TRBJ1-1,TRBV12-3/TRBV12-4,TRBD1,.,CASSPDRAFF,TGTGCCAGCAGTCCGGACAGGGCTTTCTTT
TRBJ2-1,TRBV11-2,TRBD2,.,CASSLVLASGGANEQFF,TGTGCCAGCAGCTTAGTATTGGCTAGCGGGGGGGCTAATGAGCAGTTCTTC
TRBJ1-5,TRBV9,.,.,CASSVGSGGPYSNQPQHF,TGTGCCAGCAGCGTAGGCTCCGGGGGGCCTTATAGCAATCAGCCCCAGCATTTT
TRBJ2-4,TRBV19,TRBD2,.,CASSPGLAGTTKNIQYF,TGTGCCAGTAGTCCGGGACTAGCGGGGACAACCAAAAACATTCAGTACTTC
TRBJ2-7,TRBV4-3,.,.,CASSHAPYGGAQGYEQYF,TGCGCCAGCAGCCATGCCCCTTATGGGGGGGCCCAAGGATACGAGCAGTACTTC
TRBJ2-3,TRBV7-2,TRBD1,.,CASSIGTGEDTQYF,TGTGCCAGCAGCATTGGGACAGGGGAAGATACGCAGTATTTT
TRBJ2-3,TRBV9,.,.,CASRRDKGTDTQYF,TGTGCCAGCAGAAGGGACAAAGGCACAGATACGCAGTATTTT
TRBJ2-2,TRBV6-5,.,.,CASSTDRSNTGELFF,TGTGCCAGCAGCACCGACAGGTCGAACACCGGGGAGCTGTTTTTT
TRBJ2-2,TRBV19,.,.,CASTIRGTGELFF,TGTGCCAGTACTATTAGGGGTACCGGGGAGCTGTTTTTT
TRBJ1-1,TRBV12-3/TRBV12-4,.,.,CASSTRGNTEAFF,TGTGCCAGCAGTACCAGGGGAAACACTGAAGCTTTCTTT
TRBJ2-7,TRBV30,TRBD1,.,CAWSSGTGSYEQYF,TGTGCCTGGAGTTCCGGGACAGGCTCCTACGAGCAGTACTTC
TRBJ1-1,TRBV19,.,.,CASSMLAGNTEAFF,TGTGCCAGTAGTATGCTGGCTGGGAACACTGAAGCTTTCTTT
TRBJ1-1,TRBV5-6,TRBD1,.,CASSPRQGSNTEAFF,TGTGCCAGCAGCCCCCGACAGGGTTCGAACACTGAAGCTTTCTTT
TRBJ1-1,TRBV2,.,.,CACGFRLNTEAFF,TGTGCCTGCGGGTTTAGACTCAACACTGAAGCTTTCTTT
TRBJ1-2,TRBV5-6,TRBD1,.,CASSLGTYRGSNGYTF,TGTGCCAGCAGCTTGGGGACTTACAGGGGGTCAAATGGCTACACCTTC
TRBJ2-7,TRBV19,.,.,CASSIGGYEQYF,TGTGCCAGTAGTATAGGAGGATACGAGCAGTACTTC
TRBJ1-6,TRBV27,.,few,CASRESSYNSPLHF,TGTGCCAGCAGGGAGAGCTCCTATAATTCACCCCTCCACTTT
TRBJ2-5,TRBV7-9,.,.,CASSRPTGQRETQYF,TGTGCCAGCAGCCGTCCCACAGGGCAACGAGAGACCCAGTACTTC
TRBJ2-7,TRBV5-6,TRBD1,.,CASSLRSGGYEQYF,TGTGCCAGCAGCTTGCGATCAGGGGGCTACGAGCAGTACTTC
TRBJ1-5,TRBV19,.,.,CASSSGLGGPGPYSNQPQHF,TGTGCCAGTAGTTCCGGTTTGGGAGGGCCAGGACCCTATAGCAATCAGCCCCAGCATTTT
TRBJ2-7,TRBV15,.,.,CATSIFIGGLDSYEQYF,TGTGCCACCAGCATCTTCATTGGAGGGCTCGACTCCTACGAGCAGTACTTC
TRBJ2-7,TRBV18,TRBD2,.,CASSPGAGGRSSYEQYF,TGTGCCAGCTCACCAGGAGCGGGGGGCCGTAGCTCCTACGAGCAGTACTTC
TRBJ2-7,TRBV3-1/TRBV3-2,TRBD1,.,CASRGLGQGMAYEQYF,TGTGCCAGCAGGGGGCTCGGACAGGGTATGGCCTACGAGCAGTACTTC
TRBJ1-6,TRBV2,.,.,CASSRDKVNSPLHF,TGTGCCAGCAGTCGGGACAAGGTCAATTCACCCCTCCACTTT
TRBJ2-3,TRBV27,.,.,CASSLFAGASTDTQYF,TGTGCCAGCAGTTTATTTGCGGGGGCTAGCACAGATACGCAGTATTTT
TRBJ2-3,TRBV9,.,.,CASSVSGDTQYF,TGTGCCAGCAGCGTATCCGGGGATACGCAGTATTTT
TRBJ2-7,TRBV9,TRBD1,.,CASSVGGQGVYEQYF,TGTGCCAGCAGCGTAGGGGGACAGGGGGTCTACGAGCAGTACTTC
TRBJ2-2,TRBV7-2,.,.,CASSPGTGNTGELFF,TGTGCCAGCAGCCCCGGGACTGGCAACACCGGGGAGCTGTTTTTT
TRBJ1-1,TRBV4-2,TRBD1,many,CASSLQTAGTGSEAFF,TGTGCCAGCAGCCTACAAACTGCCGGGACAGGGTCTGAAGCTTTCTTT
TRBJ2-2,TRBV6-4,.,.,CASSDSVSSLNTGELFF,TGTGCCAGCAGTGACTCGGTTAGCTCCCTAAACACCGGGGAGCTGTTTTTT
TRBJ2-5,TRBV12-5,.,.,CASASGVTGQETQYF,TGTGCTAGTGCCTCAGGGGTGACAGGCCAAGAGACCCAGTACTTC
TRBJ2-2,TRBV5-1,TRBD1,.,CASSLRGQGTTGELFF,TGCGCCAGCAGCTTAAGGGGACAGGGGACCACCGGGGAGCTGTTTTTT
TRBJ2-2,TRBV7-2,.,.,CASSLADFARNISNTGELFF,TGTGCCAGCAGCTTAGCGGACTTCGCCAGAAATATCTCGAACACCGGGGAGCTGTTTTTT
TRBJ1-3,TRBV13,TRBD1,.,CASSFRTGERRNTIYF,TGTGCCAGCAGCTTTAGGACAGGGGAGAGGCGAAACACCATATATTTT
TRBJ2-1,TRBV29-1,.,few,CSVGLGTSVYNEQFF,TGCAGCGTTGGTTTGGGGACATCGGTCTACAATGAGCAGTTCTTC
TRBJ1-6,TRBV18,TRBD1,.,CASSQGQGNSPLHF,TGTGCCAGCTCCCAGGGACAGGGGAATTCACCCCTCCACTTT
TRBJ2-2,TRBV19,TRBD1,.,CASSATGPTGELFF,TGTGCCAGTAGTGCGACAGGGCCCACCGGGGAGCTGTTTTTT